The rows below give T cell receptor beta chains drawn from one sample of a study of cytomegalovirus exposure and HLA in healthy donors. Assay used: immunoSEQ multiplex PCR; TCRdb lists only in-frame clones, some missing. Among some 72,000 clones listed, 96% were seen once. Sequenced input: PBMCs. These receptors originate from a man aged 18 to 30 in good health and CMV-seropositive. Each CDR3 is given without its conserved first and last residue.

CDR3aa: ASSSRLAGGPADTQY
j_gene: TRBJ2-3
v_gene: TRBV19

CDR3aa: ATSRGRDSSSYEQY
j_gene: TRBJ2-7
v_gene: TRBV15

CDR3aa: ASSYSVDRGDTIY
j_gene: TRBJ1-3
v_gene: TRBV6-6

CDR3aa: AWRGLTDTDTQY
j_gene: TRBJ2-3
v_gene: TRBV30

CDR3aa: ASSLTSTSDGELF
j_gene: TRBJ2-2
v_gene: TRBV7-3

CDR3aa: ASSLGWAEEQPQH
j_gene: TRBJ1-5
v_gene: TRBV7-9

CDR3aa: ASALTGGRGYT
j_gene: TRBJ1-2
v_gene: TRBV2

CDR3aa: ASSLGTFEAF
j_gene: TRBJ1-1
v_gene: TRBV11-2

CDR3aa: ASRRQGKTTEAF
j_gene: TRBJ1-1
v_gene: TRBV6-5

CDR3aa: ASSEEGASYNEQF
j_gene: TRBJ2-1
v_gene: TRBV2

CDR3aa: AWSGQIFNEKLF
j_gene: TRBJ1-4
v_gene: TRBV30

CDR3aa: AISLATGGGGNTIY
j_gene: TRBJ1-3
v_gene: TRBV10-3

CDR3aa: AEKGTGGADTQY
j_gene: TRBJ2-3
v_gene: TRBV2

CDR3aa: ASSLTSGYNEQF
j_gene: TRBJ2-1
v_gene: TRBV28

CDR3aa: SVESQGGNGYT
j_gene: TRBJ1-2
v_gene: TRBV29-1

CDR3aa: ASSVAGNYEQY
j_gene: TRBJ2-7
v_gene: TRBV9

CDR3aa: ASRWGGNTEAF
j_gene: TRBJ1-1
v_gene: TRBV5-1

CDR3aa: ASSWPQGAKNIQY
j_gene: TRBJ2-4
v_gene: TRBV28

CDR3aa: ASSTPGLAGDRSNEQF
j_gene: TRBJ2-1
v_gene: TRBV19

CDR3aa: ASSIGLAGVDVADTQY
j_gene: TRBJ2-3
v_gene: TRBV7-9

CDR3aa: ASSVRPGTEAF
j_gene: TRBJ1-1
v_gene: TRBV5-4

CDR3aa: ASSPEGGPGYEQY
j_gene: TRBJ2-7
v_gene: TRBV18

CDR3aa: ASSDSLYPGVAYNEQF
j_gene: TRBJ2-1
v_gene: TRBV6-4

CDR3aa: ASSYNPSSYRETQY
j_gene: TRBJ2-5
v_gene: TRBV6-5

CDR3aa: ASRGLSGDEQY
j_gene: TRBJ2-7
v_gene: TRBV27

CDR3aa: ASSLDRGNSYEQY
j_gene: TRBJ2-7
v_gene: TRBV5-1

CDR3aa: ASSYGREIGDTQY
j_gene: TRBJ2-3
v_gene: TRBV6-5

CDR3aa: AIRSLAGAPYNEQF
j_gene: TRBJ2-1
v_gene: TRBV10-3

CDR3aa: ASNARREYSNQPQH
j_gene: TRBJ1-5
v_gene: TRBV19

CDR3aa: ASSLGLAGGSTHYTQY
j_gene: TRBJ2-3
v_gene: TRBV4-2

CDR3aa: ASSLVRGDTQY
j_gene: TRBJ2-3
v_gene: TRBV11-3

CDR3aa: ASSFLRGSYEQY
j_gene: TRBJ2-7
v_gene: TRBV7-8

CDR3aa: ASTRTGRGSYEQY
j_gene: TRBJ2-7
v_gene: TRBV28

CDR3aa: ASSEPYRVNEQF
j_gene: TRBJ2-1
v_gene: TRBV2

CDR3aa: ASSSGTIGEQY
j_gene: TRBJ2-7
v_gene: TRBV28

CDR3aa: ASSLPPNTEAF
j_gene: TRBJ1-1
v_gene: TRBV6-5

CDR3aa: ASSVRQGAYNEQF
j_gene: TRBJ2-1
v_gene: TRBV6-1

CDR3aa: ASSQEAGVFGRNTDTQY
j_gene: TRBJ2-3
v_gene: TRBV4-1

CDR3aa: SVLDRAEEAF
j_gene: TRBJ1-1
v_gene: TRBV29-1

CDR3aa: ASSLAGDVNNEQF
j_gene: TRBJ2-1
v_gene: TRBV7-7

CDR3aa: AGGGEMGADTQY
j_gene: TRBJ2-3
v_gene: TRBV2

CDR3aa: ASTPSGRVDGSYEQY
j_gene: TRBJ2-7
v_gene: TRBV5-1

CDR3aa: ASSFPGTPLYEQY
j_gene: TRBJ2-7
v_gene: TRBV28

CDR3aa: ASSYSVDRGGSPLH
j_gene: TRBJ1-6
v_gene: TRBV6-5

CDR3aa: ASSPTRSSYEQY
j_gene: TRBJ2-7
v_gene: TRBV14

CDR3aa: ASSFGQQASEQY
j_gene: TRBJ2-7
v_gene: TRBV5-4

CDR3aa: ASSLSGSNQPQH
j_gene: TRBJ1-5
v_gene: TRBV5-1

CDR3aa: ASSTTEGRIQY
j_gene: TRBJ2-4
v_gene: TRBV11-1